A single sample is the source of the 14 T cell receptor beta chains below, sequenced in a study of vaccination and CD4 T cells after COVID-19. These receptors have no identified antigens. Treatment noted: roughly 10-day PBMC culture with coronavirus spike peptide pools or control peptides (ViraFEST assay). Samples of CD4+ T cells were obtained from the unexposed donor before the COVID-19 pandemic (2011-2018). Scientists ran DNA taken from cultured CD4+ T cells through the Oncomine TCR Beta short-read assay for sequencing. Via MiXCR, TCRdb re-called the PCR reads, giving one row per CDR3 protein. The data contain around 5,700 distinct CDR3 sequences, roughly a quarter of them singletons. The sequenced material came from CD4+ T cells from blood, cultured in vitro. The receptor set was obtained from a human donor in good health.

This sequence joins TRBV15 and TRBJ2-3; no reliable D call. Germline lookup yields CDR1 LNHNV and CDR2 YYDKDF (reference sequence). The CDR3 spans 18 residues. V dropped 3 bases and J dropped 0 bases, with 19 bases sitting between them. CDR3 region: CATSRVGSWQESTDTQYF. The CDR3 DNA follows: TGTGCCACCAGCAGGGTGGGGTCGTGGCAGGAAAGCACAGATACGCAGTATTTT.

This clonotype was detected a few times. This rearrangement joins TRBV6-2 or TRBV6-3 to TRBJ2-6; TRBD2 is a possible D gene (5 bases). This CDR3 comprises 16 residues. The germline V gene encodes CDR1 MNHEY and CDR2 SVGEGT. Trimming took 2 bases from V and 0 from J, leaving 8 bases between them. The CDR3 is CASSYAGSSGANVLTF. CDR3 DNA sequence: TGTGCCAGCAGTTACGCTGGGAGCTCTGGGGCCAACGTCCTGACTTTC.

The V call is TRBV20-1, the J call TRBJ2-7; D might be TRBD2 (5 bases). The CDR3 is 14 residues long. The V end was cut by 5 bases, the J end by 5 bases, with 19 bases between. Germline CDR1 reads DFQATT; CDR2 reads SNEGSKA (reference sequence). The CDR3 nucleotides are TGCAGTGCTTATACTCCTTCCGTCGGGAACGAGCAGTACTTC. This translates into CSAYTPSVGNEQYF.

The chain recombines TRBV12-3 or TRBV12-4 with TRBJ1-1; 8 bases are a match to TRBD1. The CDR3 contains 17 residues. Trimming removed 4 bases from V and 3 bases from J; junction bases left unmatched: 13. The CDR3 DNA reads TGTGCCAGCAGTTCCAACAGGGGGTCAGGGATCGACACTGAAGCTTTCTTT. As protein: CASSSNRGSGIDTEAFF.

Sample share makes this clonotype medium-sized. The chain is built from TRBV6-5 and TRBJ1-5, with 7 nucleotides matching TRBD1. The germline gives CDR1 MNHEY, CDR2 SVGAGI. V lost 2 bases and J lost 4; bases outside the gene matches: 2. This CDR3 comprises 14 residues. The CDR3 region has the DNA TGTGCCAGCAGTTACGAGGGACAGAATCAGCCCCAGCATTTT. Its protein product is CASSYEGQNQPQHF.

This clonotype was detected only a few times. This chain joins TRBV15 and TRBJ2-3; tentatively, D is TRBD1 (6 bases). Trimming cost V 5 bases and J 6 bases, with 15 bases left between them. Per germline, CDR1 LNHNV and CDR2 YYDKDF (reference sequence). CDR3 length: 14 residues. CDR3 nucleotides: TGTGCCACCAGCTTTAGGAACAGGGAGGATACGCAGTATTTT. Residues: CATSFRNREDTQYF.

This clonotype was counted between two and nine times. The rearrangement joins TRBV6-5 to TRBJ1-2; D not certain. Trimming cost V 0 bases and J 4 bases, with 12 bases left between them. CDR3 length equals 15 residues. The germline CDR1 and CDR2 sequences are MNHEY and SVGAGI. The CDR3 DNA reads as TGTGCCAGCAGTTACTCGGGATCAGTAGGCTATGGCTACACCTTC. Translation: CASSYSGSVGYGYTF.

The rearrangement uses TRBV6-1 and TRBJ2-7; 7 bases are shared with TRBD2. The germline CDR1 and CDR2 sequences are MNHNS and SASEGT. The length of the CDR3 is 12 residues. The trim removed 10 bases at V and 4 bases at J, leaving 7 bases unmatched. The CDR3 sequence is CATTAGVYEQYF. The CDR3 DNA reads TGTGCCACCACGGCGGGGGTTTACGAGCAGTACTTC.

The rearrangement links TRBV12-3 or TRBV12-4 to TRBJ1-2; D unresolved. The V and J ends lost 5 bases and 8 bases respectively, with 15 bases between them. The CDR3 loop spans 13 amino acids. The CDR3, as DNA: TGTGCCAGCAGTGCCACTGTCTCGCCCGGCTACACCTTC. It yields the protein CASSATVSPGYTF.

This sequence joins TRBV10-3 and TRBJ2-7, with 10 bases matching TRBD1. Germline loops: CDR1 ENHRY, CDR2 SYGVKD. The CDR3 covers 12 residues. V shed 10 bases, J shed 4 bases, and the junction held 4 bases outside the gene matches. CDR3 region: CATWDRGYEQYF. The CDR3 DNA reads as TGTGCCACGTGGGACAGGGGTTACGAGCAGTACTTC.

The chain joins TRBV19 to TRBJ2-3, with D possibly matching TRBD1 (5 bases). Germline loops: CDR1 LNHDA, CDR2 SQIVND (reference sequence). Trimming pared 7 bases from V and 2 bases from J, leaving 13 bases between. This CDR3 comprises 14 residues. CDR3 nucleotides: TGTGCCAGTACCCAATCAGGGCACACAGATACGCAGTATTTT. Its translation is CASTQSGHTDTQYF.

This sequence joins TRBV18 and TRBJ2-1; D is possibly TRBD2 (5 bases). The length of the CDR3 is 12 residues. The V gene's germline CDR1 is KGHSH and CDR2 LQKENI. V was shortened by 3 bases and J by 12 bases, with 12 bases between the two germline ends. CDR3 bases: TGTGCCAGCTCACCGTCCCTCGAGGGGCAGTTCTTC. This gives the protein CASSPSLEGQFF.

This clonotype was seen just once. The V gene is TRBV30, the J gene TRBJ1-5, with a tentative D call TRBD1 (6 bases). This CDR3 region has 13 residues. Germline values: CDR1 GTSNPN, CDR2 SVGIG (reference sequence). V lost 0 bases to trimming and J lost 4 bases, with 7 bases between them. CDR3 in amino acids: CAWSVTGNQPQHF. DNA of the CDR3: TGTGCCTGGAGTGTTACAGGGAATCAGCCCCAGCATTTT.

The chain combines TRBV9 with TRBJ1-1; D perhaps matches TRBD1 (5 bases). The CDR3 runs 14 residues. Trimming shortened V by 0 bases and J by 5 bases, and 11 bases separated the two germline ends. Germline V gives CDR1 SGDLS, CDR2 YYNGEE. CDR3 in amino acids: CASSVGGARTEAFF. CDR3 nucleotides: TGTGCCAGCAGCGTAGGAGGGGCGCGAACTGAAGCTTTCTTT.